Listed below are T cell receptor beta chains from one sample, sequenced in a study of blood T cell repertoires in COVID-19. TCRdb's copy holds only in-frame clones and misses some; the assay was immunoSEQ multiplex PCR. The repertoire includes approximately 170,000 clones, roughly 91% of them detected once, and 2% to 2.5% sits in the top ten. Specimen: peripheral blood. These receptors all stem from a man aged 50-60 years who had recovered from COVID-19. Both conserved end residues are part of each CDR3. Each record gives: D gene, J gene, V gene, clone size, CDR3 DNA, CDR3 protein. A D gene is named only where the DNA matches it firmly. Some rows mark clone size as missing; the rest say once, few, many or name a class of expanded clone.

. TRBJ2-5 TRBV7-6 . TGTGCCAGCAGCTTAGCACAGAACCAAGAGACCCAGTACTTC CASSLAQNQETQYF
TRBD2 TRBJ2-7 TRBV2 . TGTGCCAGCAGACTTAGACTAGCGGGGGCCTCCTTCTACGAGCAGTACTTC CASRLRLAGASFYEQYF
. TRBJ2-1 TRBV5-6 . TGTGCCAGCACCGAACGAGCGGTGGGCAATGAGCAGTTCTTC CASTERAVGNEQFF
TRBD1 TRBJ1-2 TRBV6-6 . TGTGCCAGCAGCGCAGGGGGGACTAACTATGGCTACACCTTC CASSAGGTNYGYTF
TRBD2 TRBJ2-1 TRBV7-2 few TGTGCCAGCAGCCCGGGGGGGAGGGGGAATGAGCAGTTCTTC CASSPGGRGNEQFF
. TRBJ1-3 TRBV30 . TGTGCCTGGAGTGTAGGAGGGCTCAGCTCTGGAAACACCATATATTTT CAWSVGGLSSGNTIYF
. TRBJ1-1 TRBV30 . TGTGCCTGGAGCCCGGGAATCACTGAAGCTTTCTTT CAWSPGITEAFF
TRBD2 TRBJ2-7 TRBV28 . TGTGCCAGCAGTTTCAGCGGGAGGGTAAACGGCGAGCAGTACTTC CASSFSGRVNGEQYF
. TRBJ2-7 TRBV12-3/TRBV12-4 . TGTGCCAGCAGTCGCGAGACAGGCTGGGAGCAGTACTTC CASSRETGWEQYF
TRBD2 TRBJ2-7 TRBV11-2 . TGTGCCAGCAGCTTGGGACTAGCGGCTTCCTACGAGCAGTACTTC CASSLGLAASYEQYF
. TRBJ2-5 TRBV5-1 . TGCGCCAGCGCCGGAGATGGGACCCAGTACTTC CASAGDGTQYF
TRBD1 TRBJ2-7 TRBV6-5 . TGTGCCAGCAAAACGGGACAGGGACCCTACGAGCAGTACTTC CASKTGQGPYEQYF
. TRBJ2-2 TRBV24-1 once TGTGCCACCAGTACAGCTTACACCGGGGAGCTGTTTTTT CATSTAYTGELFF
TRBD2 TRBJ2-1 TRBV11-2 . TGTGCCAGCAGCTTAGAGGGCAGCGGGAGAGCCTATGAGCAGTTCTTC CASSLEGSGRAYEQFF
. TRBJ2-3 TRBV6-5 . TGTGCCACCTGGGAGGGGGGGCGAGATACGCAGTATTTT CATWEGGRDTQYF
TRBD1 TRBJ2-1 TRBV28 once TGTGCCAGCAGTTTTGAAGTGACAGGGGGCTTGGAGCAGTTCTTC CASSFEVTGGLEQFF
TRBD2 TRBJ2-3 TRBV7-2 . TGTGCCAGCAGCTTAGGGGCGGGAGGAGGGCTGGCAGATACGCAGTATTTT CASSLGAGGGLADTQYF
. TRBJ2-1 TRBV12-5 once TGTGCTAGTGGTTTCGACGCTGACAGGCTAAATGAGCAGTTCTTC CASGFDADRLNEQFF
TRBD1 TRBJ2-7 TRBV6-5 . TGTGCCAGCAGTCCGACAGGGTCTGGGGAGCAGTACTTC CASSPTGSGEQYF
. TRBJ2-7 TRBV18 . TGTGCCAGCTCGGAGGGACAGTTTTCCTACGAGCAGTACTTC CASSEGQFSYEQYF
. TRBJ2-7 TRBV15 . TGTGCCACCAGCAAGAATCTGGGCGGGTACGAGCAGTACTTC CATSKNLGGYEQYF
TRBD1 TRBJ2-5 TRBV5-4 once TGTGCCAGCAGCCCGAGTGGGGGACAGGGGTACCAAGAGACCCAGTACTTC CASSPSGGQGYQETQYF
. TRBJ2-7 TRBV2 once TGTGCCAGCAGAGACGACGGAGGGTTTGGCGAGCAGTACTTC CASRDDGGFGEQYF
. TRBJ1-1 TRBV19 . TGTGCCAGTAGTATTAATCTCAACACTGAAGCTTTCTTT CASSINLNTEAFF
. TRBJ1-2 TRBV27 . TGTGCCAGCAGTTTAAACGGGGTAGGCGGCTACACCTTC CASSLNGVGGYTF
TRBD2 TRBJ2-7 TRBV9 . TGTGCCAGCAGCCGTACTTCGGGGGGAAGGAGCTCCTACGAGCAGTACTTC CASSRTSGGRSSYEQYF
TRBD1 TRBJ1-2 TRBV27 . TGTGCCAGCAGTCCCTCTCGACAGGGCAACTATGGCTACACCTTC CASSPSRQGNYGYTF
TRBD2 TRBJ2-7 TRBV5-6 . TGTGCCAGCAGCTTGGGGGGGACTAACTACTACGAGCAGTACTTC CASSLGGTNYYEQYF